The sequence of this T cell receptor (beta chain) was determined in a study of beta chain features in type 1 diabetes (dated by TCRdb to 2016 to 2018). In terms of the full investigation: Mean age, gender distribution, total cell number and subset yield did not differ between patients and healthy donors. A total of about 110 million sorted cells were examined across all samples, and the number of cells per subset was strongly correlated with RNA yield. The study compared the TCRB repertoires of sorted circulating CD4+ T cell subsets in recently diagnosed type 1 diabetes patients with those in matched healthy donors. Regulatory and stem cell-like memory subsets were obtained from only 8 patients and about eight healthy donors, while naive and central memory subsets were obtained from all 30 or so donors.

A distance of 16 bases separates the germline ends of V and J, which lose 8 bases and 2 bases respectively. The CDR3 runs 14 residues from the cysteine to the phenylalanine. Only the CDR3 DNA is retained, 42 bases long and in frame from the first base. CDR1 and CDR2 (MRHNA, SNTAGT) derive from the germline V gene. A single peripheral blood draw of about 120 mL on average was collected from each donor into heparinised tubes. Naive, central memory, regulatory and stem cell-like memory CD4+ T cells were sorted on a BD FACSAria II using a panel including CD45RO, CCR7, CD25, CD127, CD95 and CD27. All sorted populations exceeded 95% purity. Right away, PBMCs were isolated by Lymphoprep density gradient centrifugation and were stained directly, with no culture step. To minimize batch effects, samples were stained and sorted in pairs, one healthy donor with one patient per experiment. All of the isolated RNA was reverse transcribed with the High Capacity cDNA Reverse Transcription Kit, so expressed TCRB transcripts were sequenced. Naive, central memory and regulatory T cell samples underwent deep immunoSEQ sequencing, averaging approximately 3.5 million total reads per sample. After sorted cells were lysed in RLT buffer, RNA was extracted with DNase-treated RNeasy Micro or Mini kits, with the choice depending on cell number. Each cell subset was processed separately to prevent cross-contamination, with patient and healthy donor samples processed together. The immunoSEQ multiplex PCR was used to amplify TCRB sequences from cDNA, generating 87-bp fragments that spanned the CDR3 region. Amplicons were sequenced on the Illumina HiSeq platform. The authors' pipeline ran thus. PCR bias was computationally corrected using synthetic template baselines, reads within Hamming distance 2 were collapsed, and singletons that could not be merged were discarded. By aligning reads against IMGT, V, D and J genes, CDR3 length, and insertions or deletions at six rearrangement sites were assigned. Within each subset, clonotype counts were normalized to sorted cell number, after which true diversity and Gini coefficients were computed with the tcR R package. Repertoire sharing was quantified using the overlap coefficient calculated on TCRB nucleotide sequences. Out-of-frame TCRB sequences from naive cells were analyzed to stand in for the pre-selection repertoire. TCRdb holds this immuneACCESS table with in-frame rearrangements only. Some clones are missing; in checked studies, unresolved V genes explain under half, and the rest has no known cause. V, J and clone size are those of that table, while D and trimming were read from the DNA. Counted in this sample were hundreds of thousands of clones; 15% to 18% of them appeared once. The top ten hold around 0.095% of the sample.

General study outcomes and caveats: Shorter templates might be favored by PCR, yet because patient and control samples were amplified and corrected together, any such skew would affect both groups equally. Fewer insertions and more nucleotide deletions at VDJ recombination sites were observed in patients with type 1 diabetes, implying thymic rearrangement abnormalities. Because small numbers of individuals were included in the HLA sub-analyses, any influence of HLA type on TCRB rearrangement was left unresolved. The naive, central memory and regulatory TCRB repertoires appeared to resemble one another more closely among patients than among healthy donors. Because cDNA rather than genomic DNA was sequenced, highly expressing activated cells could have been over-represented, although no difference in activation and CD3 levels was found between groups. Type 1 diabetes patients showed a moderate but significant shortening of TCRB CDR3 length in all four CD4+ subsets.

Only a few counts were recorded for this clone. Its cognate antigen has yet to be identified. No base-level quality is on record; no much larger clone is a single base apart. This clonotype originated in a man between 18 and 35 years old in good health. The chain links TRBV6-4 with TRBJ2-7; a weak D assignment points to TRBD1 (6 bases agree). Material for sequencing was naive CD4+ T cells from blood. The sample's cell subset or site, from its label and the paper: true naive CD4+ T cells. The nucleotides read TGTGCCAGCGGGTTCGAGGACAGACCCTACGAGCAGTACTTC. This is translated as CASGFEDRPYEQYF.